These T cell receptor beta chains were read from a single sample in a study of radiotherapy plus CTLA-4 blockade in lung cancer. Clones were read by immunoSEQ multiplex PCR, and TCRdb kept only the in-frame ones, dropping some. This sample yields some 43,000 clones, of which 80% to 85% are seen a single time; roughly 3.4% belongs to the top ten. This specimen was peripheral blood, taken from a patient treated with radiotherapy plus ipilimumab. Receptors were obtained from a human donor with non-small cell lung cancer who had stable disease on radiotherapy plus ipilimumab. Each CDR3 is given with its conserved first and last residue. Each record gives: CDR3 protein, CDR3 DNA, clone size, J gene, D gene, V gene. The D gene is left open where the match is weak. A row's size may be missing; if present it is once, few, many or a size class.

CASSSGLAGRETQYF TGTGCCAGCAGCTCTGGACTAGCGGGAAGGGAGACCCAGTACTTC . TRBJ2-5 TRBD2 TRBV7-9
CASSPDIYSNQPQHF TGTGCCAGCAGCCCAGACATTTATAGCAATCAGCCCCAGCATTTT once TRBJ1-5 . TRBV27
CASRQRGWGNTEAFF TGTGCCAGCAGACAACGGGGGTGGGGGAACACTGAAGCTTTCTTT . TRBJ1-1 . TRBV6-5
CASSQDIRRQGLVNEQFF TGCGCCAGCAGCCAAGATATTCGGCGCCAGGGACTGGTGAATGAGCAGTTCTTC . TRBJ2-1 . TRBV4-3
CASSLERTGGYGYTF TGTGCCAGCAGTTTAGAGAGGACAGGGGGCTATGGCTACACCTTC . TRBJ1-2 TRBD1 TRBV27
CASNNQGWGGYTF TGTGCCAGTAATAATCAGGGTTGGGGTGGCTACACCTTC . TRBJ1-2 . TRBV19
CATQRVTYEQYF TGTGCCACCCAGCGGGTTACCTACGAGCAGTACTTC . TRBJ2-7 . TRBV28
CASSILATNEKLFF TGTGCCAGTAGTATCCTCGCAACTAATGAAAAACTGTTTTTT . TRBJ1-4 . TRBV19
CASSLLWGGTGNTIYF TGTGCCAGCAGTTTACTTTGGGGGGGGACTGGAAACACCATATATTTT . TRBJ1-3 . TRBV28
CASARDYSYNEQFF TGCGCCAGCGCCAGGGACTACTCCTACAATGAGCAGTTCTTC . TRBJ2-1 TRBD2 TRBV4-3
CASSFRGPGNTIYF TGTGCCAGCAGTTTCAGGGGTCCTGGAAACACCATATATTTT . TRBJ1-3 . TRBV28
CASSGDAGDTQYF TGTGCCAGCAGTGGAGACGCCGGGGATACGCAGTATTTT few TRBJ2-3 . TRBV2
CASSLFHLSDRGYEQYF TGTGCCAGCAGTTTATTCCATCTGTCGGACAGGGGTTACGAGCAGTACTTC . TRBJ2-7 TRBD1 TRBV28
CASSLMGQGWTGELFF TGTGCCAGCAGTTTAATGGGACAGGGATGGACCGGGGAGCTGTTTTTT . TRBJ2-2 TRBD1 TRBV27
CASSLGQLAGVANEQYF TGTGCCAGCAGCTTAGGTCAATTGGCAGGGGTGGCAAACGAGCAGTACTTC . TRBJ2-7 . TRBV7-2
CASSQSYGGAPYGYTF TGCGCCAGCAGCCAGTCGTACGGGGGGGCGCCTTATGGCTACACCTTC . TRBJ1-2 . TRBV4-1
CASSFNSGRALDEQYF TGTGCCAGCAGCTTTAACAGCGGGAGGGCCCTCGACGAGCAGTACTTC once TRBJ2-7 TRBD2 TRBV7-2
CAIREGGETQYF TGTGCCATCAGAGAAGGGGGAGAGACCCAGTACTTC . TRBJ2-5 . TRBV10-3
CASSSPRLAGETQYF TGTGCCAGCAGTTCACCCAGACTAGCGGGAGAGACCCAGTACTTC . TRBJ2-5 TRBD2 TRBV27
CAWSDRQGAQVEQYF TGTGCCTGGAGTGATCGTCAGGGGGCTCAAGTCGAGCAGTACTTC . TRBJ2-7 TRBD1 TRBV30
CASRLTSGTRETQYF TGTGCCAGCAGGCTGACTAGCGGAACCCGGGAGACCCAGTACTTC . TRBJ2-5 TRBD2 TRBV2
CASSLGGSQDTQYF TGTGCCAGCAGCTTGGGCGGGTCCCAAGATACGCAGTATTTT . TRBJ2-3 . TRBV5-4
CASSLDGDRSTDTQYF TGCGCCAGCAGCTTGGATGGGGACAGGAGCACAGATACGCAGTATTTT . TRBJ2-3 TRBD1 TRBV5-1
CAISPGGAETQYF TGTGCCATCAGCCCGGGAGGGGCCGAGACCCAGTACTTC . TRBJ2-5 TRBD2 TRBV10-3
CASSKSGLAGESNEQFF TGTGCCAGCAGCAAGTCGGGACTAGCGGGAGAATCCAATGAGCAGTTCTTC . TRBJ2-1 . TRBV21-1
CASSRVGRHQETQYF TGTGCCAGCAGTCGTGTGGGGCGGCACCAAGAGACCCAGTACTTC . TRBJ2-5 . TRBV11-1
CASSVGGTSGTNEQYF TGTGCCAGCAGCGTAGGGGGGACTAGCGGGACGAACGAGCAGTACTTC . TRBJ2-7 TRBD2 TRBV9
CASSRDRDARIYGYTF TGTGCCAGCAGCAGGGACAGGGACGCCCGAATCTATGGCTACACCTTC . TRBJ1-2 TRBD1 TRBV4-2